This T cell receptor beta chain was profiled in a study of B cell selection in AIRE deficiency (dated by TCRdb to between 2018 and 2021). Notes on the research overall: Researchers compared the TCRbeta repertoires of sorted blood CD4+ conventional T cells and regulatory T cells from AIRE-deficient patients with the corresponding repertoires from healthy controls. The TCR-sequenced cohort comprised roughly five AIRE-deficient APECED patients and roughly five healthy control donors. Points the paper makes about the study in general: Among some 3,600 shared Treg TCRbeta sequences, 30% to 35% were found to be shared only among healthy donors and 8.5% to 10% only among patients, suggesting that Treg selection is less efficient in the absence of AIRE. Sequencing covered only TCRbeta chains, and more than 30% of shared healthy-donor Treg sequences were also present in healthy Tconv, possibly due to differing TCRalpha chains. In AIRE-deficient patients, Tconv and Treg cells had TCRBV gene usage, CDR3 length and TCR diversity comparable to those in healthy donors. Shared Treg sequences had shorter CDR3s, reflecting a bias toward rearrangements with few non-templated nucleotide insertions. About a third of Treg TCRbeta sequences shared among healthy donors appeared in patient Tconv cells, suggesting diversion of Treg-biased clones into the Tconv compartment.

Regulatory T cells were sorted as CD4+CD25hiCD127low/negative cells. The control samples were obtained from healthy donors who were not related to the patients. A FACSAria flow cytometer was used to sort the Tconv and Treg cells intended for TCRbeta sequencing. The sorted cells went into 5-ml round-bottom polystyrene tubes, and the dry cell pellets were then frozen at -80 degrees C until sequencing. Details on this clone: The clone's antigen remains unknown. Base qualities are missing; no much larger clone stands one base away.

The immunoSEQ platform was used to sequence the TCRbeta chain. Under the source paper's analysis protocol: Around 5.9x10^4 distinct TCRbeta sequences from patients and 9.56x10^4 from healthy donors were obtained from pooled Treg repertoires. Treg TCRbeta sequences shared by two or more individuals were defined as public, and these public Treg TCRbeta sequences were subsequently searched for in Tconv repertoires. Differences between groups were assessed using Mann-Whitney U tests with Bonferroni-Dunn correction in GraphPad Prism 7.03. This immuneACCESS table, as held by TCRdb, lists in-frame sequences with V and J called but not all clones. Of the missing ones, under half trace to an unresolved V gene in checked studies; the others have no known cause. That table supplies the V and J calls and clone size; D and trimming were determined from the DNA. The sample table holds 20,000 or so clones, of which about nine tenths were seen once. The leading ten clones occupy more than 1.2% of the sample.

This receptor was obtained from a human donor in good health. The sequenced sample was CD4+CD25+ Tregs sorted from PBMCs.

The bases read TGTGCCAGCAGCTTGGGACAGAACACTGAAGCTTTCTTT. Its protein is CASSLGQNTEAFF. The chain is encoded by TRBV7-9 joined to TRBJ1-1, with TRBD1 perhaps the D gene, on 6 matching bases. CDR1 and CDR2 were assigned from the germline V gene (reference sequence) as SEHNR and FQNEAQ. The CDR3 has 13 amino acids, counting the end cysteine and phenylalanine. Only the CDR3 DNA stays, 39 bases, in frame from base 1. The V end loses 3 bases and the J end loses 1 base, and a stretch of 6 bases separates them. With all but the CDR3 taken from the reference TRBV7-9 and TRBJ1-1 genes, the full variable domain is: DTGVSQNPRHKITKRGQNVTFRCDPISEHNRLYWYRQTLGQGPEFLTYFQNEAQLEKSRLLSDRFSAERPKGSFSTLEIQRTEQGDSAMYLCASSLGQNTEAFFGQGTRLTVV.